Included here is one T cell receptor beta chain sequence, with context. What it recognizes is unknown. Germline V gene data show CDR1 as LNHDA and CDR2 as SQIVND (reference sequence). The ends lost 3 bases at V and 4 bases at J; junction bases unmatched: 2. CDR3 size: 13 residues. This sample is drawn from a study of shared clonotypes between healthy human individuals. Study-wide results and limits: Blood was the sole source, and tissue repertoires probably differ.

Sequenced by immunoSEQ multiplex PCR; TCRdb stores in-frame clones only, minus some. This table has 1,400,000 or so clones, roughly 98.5% appearing once. The V and J genes are TRBV19 and TRBJ2-5, with 7 bases lining up with TRBD1. The sequencing input was naive CD4+ T cells sorted from blood. Subset denoted: CD45RA+ positively selected. This sequence originates from a man aged 25 to 40 in good health. The CDR3 DNA sequence: TGTGCCAGTAGTATGGGACAGTCAGAGACCCAGTACTTC. Translating it yields CASSMGQSETQYF.